This entry lists 16 T cell receptor beta chains sequenced from one sample in a study of blood T cell repertoires in COVID-19. Sequenced by immunoSEQ multiplex PCR; TCRdb stores in-frame clones only, minus some. The data contain 200,000 to 250,000 clones, roughly 90% of them singletons. The source material was PBMCs or T cells enriched from blood (not recorded which). The receptors here all came from a woman in her thirties with acute COVID-19.

The count of this clone is one. Here the CDR3 reads CSVKTTYEQYF. In DNA form, the CDR3 reads TGTTCTGTCAAAACTACATACGAGCAGTACTTC. The V and J genes are TRBV6-5 and TRBJ2-7; unclear D gene. The CDR3 loop spans 11 amino acids. Germline values: CDR1 MNHEY, CDR2 SVGAGI.

V is TRBV7-9 and J is TRBJ1-1; TRBD1 matches 7 bases. There are 12 residues in the CDR3. From germline, CDR1 is SEHNR and CDR2 FQNEAQ (reference sequence). The V segment lost 8 bases and the J segment 7 bases; nucleotides outside the gene matches: 7. The CDR3 here is CASDRVVNEAFF. In nucleotides, the CDR3 is TGTGCCAGCGACAGGGTGGTTAATGAAGCTTTCTTT.

V and J are TRBV7-2 and TRBJ1-5; TRBD1 might be the D (6 bases). V dropped 2 bases and J dropped 7 bases, with 12 bases sitting between them. The length of the CDR3 is 14 residues. Germline-derived CDR1 and CDR2 are SGHTA and FQGNSA. CDR3 residues: CASSLPGTRQPQHF. CDR3 coding DNA: TGTGCCAGCAGCTTACCCGGGACAAGACAGCCCCAGCATTTT.

In DNA, the CDR3 is TGTGCCAGCAGCTTTATATCCTACAATGAGCAGTTCTTC. It encodes CASSFISYNEQFF. This chain connects TRBV5-6 to TRBJ2-1; D uncertain. The germline V gene has CDR1 SGHDT and CDR2 YYEEEE. V lost 2 bases and J lost 1, with 4 bases in between. The CDR3 runs 13 residues.

The CDR3 reads CATSRDRGFRNEQFF. CDR3 coding DNA: TGTGCCACCAGCAGAGATCGAGGTTTCCGCAATGAGCAGTTCTTC. The chain employs TRBV15 and TRBJ2-1; D remains ambiguous. This CDR3 spans 15 amino acids. The germline CDR1 and CDR2 sequences are LNHNV and YYDKDF (reference sequence). V gave up 0 bases and J gave up 6 bases, with 12 bases separating them.

This chain links TRBV5-4 with TRBJ1-3, with a tentative D call TRBD1 (6 bases). This CDR3 is built from 15 residues. Germline loops: CDR1 SGHNT, CDR2 YYREEE (reference sequence). V was cut by 2 bases and J by 2 bases, with 11 bases left in between. The CDR3 DNA sequence: TGTGCCAGCAGCTTTGTTGGGGGCCCTGGAAACACCATATATTTT. It codes for CASSFVGGPGNTIYF. Filled out from reference TRBV5-4 and TRBJ1-3, the complete variable domain reads ETGVTQSPTHLIKTRGQQVTLRCSSQSGHNTVSWYQQALGQGPQFIFQYYREEENGRGNFPPRFSGLQFPNYSSELNVNALELDDSALYLCASSFVGGPGNTIYFGEGSWLTVV.

This rearrangement joins TRBV6-5 to TRBJ1-5; 11 bases are a match to TRBD1. The ends lost 7 bases at V and 6 bases at J; junction bases unmatched: 5. CDR3 size: 14 residues. Germline V lookup: CDR1 MNHEY, CDR2 SVGAGI. CDR3 sequence reads: CASKPGQGGQPQHF. CDR3 coding DNA: TGTGCCAGCAAACCGGGACAGGGGGGTCAGCCCCAGCATTTT.

The CDR3 spells CASSPGTQNYGYTF. CDR3 DNA sequence: TGTGCCAGCAGCCCCGGGACTCAAAACTATGGCTACACCTTC. V gene TRBV14 combines with J gene TRBJ1-2; a possible D gene is TRBD1 (5 bases). The V end lost 4 bases, the J end lost 2 bases, and 11 bases lay between the germline ends. There are 14 residues in the CDR3. Per the germline V gene, CDR1 is SGHDN and CDR2 is FVKESK.

The V call is TRBV5-1, the J call TRBJ1-4, with D perhaps matching TRBD1 (5 bases). CDR1 and CDR2 (germline): SGHRS, YFSETQ. This CDR3 contains 15 residues. Deletions cut 0 bases from V and 4 bases from J, with 10 bases between. DNA for the CDR3: TGCGCCAGCAGCTTGGGCAGGGCTCATAATGAAAAACTGTTTTTT. It yields the protein CASSLGRAHNEKLFF.

V is TRBV7-9 and J is TRBJ2-7; D is ambiguous. This CDR3 has 13 residues. Germline CDR1 and CDR2: SEHNR and FQNEAQ (reference sequence). Between the trimmed V and J ends, which lost 2 bases and 4 bases, there was a span of 9 bases. CDR3 bases: TGTGCCAGCAGCTTACGGCAGGAATACGAGCAGTACTTC. As protein: CASSLRQEYEQYF.

On this clone: Other DNA sequences in the sample encode the same CDR3. The J gene is TRBJ1-2, the V gene TRBV5-4; the D gene is possibly TRBD1 (5 bases). Germline CDR1 SGHNT, CDR2 YYREEE (reference sequence). V dropped 4 bases and J dropped 8 bases, with 9 bases sitting between them. The CDR3 covers 11 residues. As DNA, the CDR3 is TGTGCCAGCAGCCCCGGGGGAGGCTACACCTTC. Translation: CASSPGGGYTF.

A note on this clone: Different DNA sequences within this sample yield the same CDR3. This chain connects TRBV27 to TRBJ2-7; 7 bases line up with TRBD1. The junction had 3 bases not matched to a gene; V was cut back by 6 bases and J by 4 bases. This CDR3 contains 12 residues. CDR1 and CDR2 (germline): MNHEY, SMNVEV (reference sequence). CDR3 in amino acids: CASSPTGYEQYF. The CDR3 region has the DNA TGTGCCAGCAGCCCGACAGGGTACGAGCAGTACTTC.

In this sample, this clone turned up a few times. The chain is built from TRBV27 and TRBJ1-6; maybe TRBD1 (5 bases). Germline V gene sequence: CDR1 MNHEY, CDR2 SMNVEV (reference sequence). The CDR3 covers 14 residues. The V end lost 6 bases, the J end lost 6 bases, and 12 bases lay between the germline ends. CDR3 in amino acids: CASRGGGVNSPLHF. In nucleotides, the CDR3 is TGTGCCAGCAGGGGTGGAGGGGTTAATTCACCCCTCCACTTT.

The rearrangement joins TRBV19 to TRBJ2-7; 7 nucleotides align to TRBD1. This CDR3 has 14 residues. Germline-derived CDR1 and CDR2 are LNHDA and SQIVND (reference sequence). V shed 5 bases and J 4 bases; nucleotides not matched to a gene: 8. This CDR3 is CASSLTGTAYEQYF. For the CDR3, the DNA is TGTGCCAGTAGTCTCACCGGGACAGCTTACGAGCAGTACTTC.

The chain is built from TRBV5-6 and TRBJ2-7, with 7 bases matching TRBD1. CDR3 length equals 13 residues. The germline CDR1 and CDR2 sequences are SGHDT and YYEEEE. V trimming: 9 bases; J trimming: 7 bases; junction bases outside the gene matches: 13. CDR3 coding DNA: TGTGCCACCAGTCGGGACAGTTTAGGAGAGCAGTACTTC. Its protein product is CATSRDSLGEQYF.

The V and J genes are TRBV6-6 and TRBJ2-3; D is uncertain. This CDR3 region has 14 residues. Germline V gives CDR1 MNHNY, CDR2 SVGAGI (reference sequence). Between the trimmed V and J ends, which lost 7 bases and 3 bases, there was a span of 14 bases. CDR3 protein: CASKPAEVTDTQYF. DNA for the CDR3: TGTGCCAGCAAACCCGCCGAGGTAACAGATACGCAGTATTTT.